Presented here are 32 T cell receptor beta chains from one specimen sequenced in a study of cytomegalovirus exposure and HLA in healthy donors. Use of 60 Vbeta and 13 Jbeta primers characterized the PCR. Using immunoSEQ multiplex PCR, the repertoire was profiled, and TCRdb retains in-frame clones only, with some absent. The sample includes about 64,000 clones, around four fifths of them seen just once. Sequencing used PBMCs. The receptor set was obtained from a male donor in good health and CMV-seropositive.

The chain recombines TRBV6-5 with TRBJ1-6, with a weak D call TRBD1 (6 bases). The germline gives CDR1 MNHEY, CDR2 SVGAGI. Trimming removed 11 bases at V and 1 base at J, with 15 bases between. The CDR3 contains 15 residues. The CDR3 loop reads CAAGAGISYNSPLHF. The DNA of the CDR3 is TGTGCCGCGGGGGCGGGCATTTCCTATAATTCACCCCTCCACTTT.

The table lists this clone with a count of one. V usage is TRBV4-3 and J usage is TRBJ2-5; possible D gene TRBD1, 6 bases. The DNA end is a closer match to TRBJ2-7, so the J assignment may be wrong. CDR1 is LGHNA, CDR2 YSLEER, per germline. The CDR3 is 15 amino acids. This chain's CDR3 is CASSQYTGQGYEQYF. The CDR3, as DNA: TGCGCCAGCAGCCAGTATACAGGGCAGGGCTACGAGCAGTACTTC.

The V gene is TRBV5-4, the J gene TRBJ2-3; 10 bases map to TRBD2. The V gene's germline CDR1 is SGHNT and CDR2 YYREEE (reference sequence). V was pared by 4 bases and J by 3 bases, with 8 bases of the junction left unmatched. The CDR3 totals 16 residues. CDR3 DNA: TGTGCCAGCAGCGCCTTTCTAGCGGGGGTGACAGATACGCAGTATTTT. Its protein product is CASSAFLAGVTDTQYF.

The chain joins TRBV19 to TRBJ1-6; D is unclear. Germline CDR1 reads LNHDA; CDR2 reads SQIVND (reference sequence). The CDR3 is 15 residues long. V lost 0 bases to trimming and J lost 9 bases, with 12 bases between them. CDR3: CASSIDRGRGSPLHF. The CDR3 region has the DNA TGTGCCAGTAGTATAGATCGGGGTCGGGGTTCACCCCTCCACTTT. Full variable domain (outside the CDR3, taken from reference TRBV19 and TRBJ1-6): DGGITQSPKYLFRKEGQNVTLSCEQNLNHDAMYWYRQDPGQGLRLIYYSQIVNDFQKGDIAEGYSVSREKKESFPLTVTSAQKNPTAFYLCASSIDRGRGSPLHFGNGTRLTVT.

The chain recombines TRBV4-1 with TRBJ1-2; 9 nucleotides match TRBD1. The ends lost 3 bases at V and 4 bases at J; junction bases unmatched: 6. The germline gives CDR1 MGHRA, CDR2 YSYEKL. The CDR3 loop spans 15 amino acids. CDR3 protein: CASSQGTGTGYGYTF. The CDR3 coding sequence is TGCGCCAGCAGCCAGGGGACAGGGACTGGCTATGGCTACACCTTC.

The chain employs TRBV2 and TRBJ1-2; D gene ambiguous. V was clipped by 5 bases and J by 13 bases, with 17 bases between them. The CDR3 spans 12 residues. Germline CDR1 SNHLY, CDR2 FYNNEI. CDR3 in amino acids: CASSHPSPVSTF. In DNA form, the CDR3 reads TGTGCCAGCAGTCATCCGTCCCCGGTGTCCACCTTC. Complete variable domain (other parts from reference TRBV2 and TRBJ1-2): EPEVTQTPSHQVTQMGQEVILRCVPISNHLYFYWYRQILGQKVEFLVSFYNNEISEKSEIFDDQFSVERPDGSNFTLKIRSTKLEDSAMYFCASSHPSPVSTFGSGTRLTVV.

The rearrangement links TRBV6-6 to TRBJ1-2; D is possibly TRBD1 (5 bases). The germline CDR1 and CDR2 sequences are MNHNY and SVGAGI (reference sequence). This CDR3 region has 14 residues. Trimming took off 0 bases at V and 5 bases at J, with 10 bases between the two ends. CDR3 nucleotide sequence: TGTGCCAGCAGTTACTCGAAGGGGAATTATGGCTACACCTTC. Its translation: CASSYSKGNYGYTF.

V is TRBV4-1 and J is TRBJ2-3, with TRBD2 identical over 10 bases. This CDR3 is 16 amino acids long. V lost 0 bases to trimming and J lost 6 bases; unmatched junction nucleotides: 6. Per germline, CDR1 MGHRA and CDR2 YSYEKL. CDR3 sequence reads: CASSQEQRGGSDTQYF. CDR3 nucleotides: TGCGCCAGCAGCCAAGAGCAGCGGGGGGGCTCGGATACGCAGTATTTT.

V and J are TRBV9 and TRBJ2-3; no clear D. The V gene's germline CDR1 is SGDLS and CDR2 YYNGEE. The CDR3 length is 13 residues. V lost 4 bases and J 4 bases, leaving 10 bases between the germline ends. CDR3 region: CASSTRRADTQYF. CDR3 nucleotide sequence: TGTGCCAGCAGCACCAGACGGGCAGATACGCAGTATTTT.

This chain links TRBV7-6 with TRBJ2-5; possible D gene TRBD1, 5 bases. The length of the CDR3 is 14 residues. Germline assignment: CDR1 SGHVS and CDR2 FNYEAQ. Trimming took 5 bases from V and 2 from J, leaving 12 bases between them. The CDR3 here is CASSLRTYQETQYF. In DNA, the CDR3 is TGTGCCAGCAGCCTACGGACATATCAAGAGACCCAGTACTTC.

The V and J genes are TRBV6-5 and TRBJ2-1; 8 bases map to TRBD1. In germline, CDR1 is MNHEY, CDR2 SVGAGI. The CDR3 extends over 15 amino acids. The V and J ends lost 2 bases and 3 bases, in that order; junction bases with no gene match: 3. The CDR3 is CASSYPGQGYNEQFF. Here the CDR3 DNA reads TGTGCCAGCAGTTACCCCGGACAGGGCTACAATGAGCAGTTCTTC.

This rearrangement joins TRBV9 to TRBJ2-7; possibly TRBD2 for D (6 bases). The CDR3 is 14 residues long. Looked up from germline, CDR1 is SGDLS and CDR2 is YYNGEE. Trimming stripped 0 bases from V and 7 bases from J, with 14 bases between. The CDR3 loop is CASSVGGEVSEQYF. CDR3 bases: TGTGCCAGCAGCGTAGGCGGGGAAGTTAGTGAGCAGTACTTC.

This chain uses TRBV7-3 with TRBJ2-3; 8 bases align to TRBD2. Per the germline V gene, CDR1 is SGHTA and CDR2 is FQGTGA. Germline trimming cut 5 bases from V and 8 bases from J; bases unmatched to any gene: 6. The CDR3 extends over 13 amino acids. The CDR3 DNA is TGTGCCAGCAGCCCCGGGGGGGCAGGTACGCAGTATTTT. Amino acids: CASSPGGAGTQYF.

This chain links TRBV9 with TRBJ2-3; weak D call: TRBD2 (7 bases). The CDR3 spans 16 residues. V lost 2 bases and J lost 3, with 16 bases in between. Germline V gene sequence: CDR1 SGDLS, CDR2 YYNGEE. The CDR3 reads CASSVRWGGATDTQYF. The CDR3 DNA sequence: TGTGCCAGCAGCGTGAGGTGGGGGGGCGCGACAGATACGCAGTATTTT.

The chain employs TRBV30 and TRBJ1-2; the match to TRBD1 covers 10 bases. V lost 3 bases to trimming and J lost 5 bases; unmatched junction nucleotides: 6. This CDR3 is 14 amino acids long. The germline V gene encodes CDR1 GTSNPN and CDR2 SVGIG (reference sequence). The CDR3 DNA sequence: TGTGCCTGGAGGAGGAGGACAGGGGGTTATGGCTACACCTTC. Amino acid sequence: CAWRRRTGGYGYTF. Full variable domain (missing parts from reference TRBV30 and TRBJ1-2): SQTIHQWPATLVQPVGSPLSLECTVEGTSNPNLYWYRQAAGRGLQLLFYSVGIGQISSEVPQNLSASRPQDRQFILSSKKLLLSDSGFYLCAWRRRTGGYGYTFGSGTRLTVV.

The chain links TRBV30 to TRBJ2-2; 9 nucleotides line up with TRBD2. The CDR3 totals 17 residues. V was pared by 0 bases and J by 6 bases, with 11 bases of the junction left unmatched. Per germline, CDR1 GTSNPN and CDR2 SVGIG (reference sequence). DNA of the CDR3: TGTGCCTGGAGTGTACCCTCCCTACGCGGGGGGGCCGGGGAGCTGTTTTTT. This encodes CAWSVPSLRGGAGELFF.

This CDR3 is CASGSGETQYF. The DNA for the CDR3 is TGTGCCAGCGGGTCAGGGGAGACCCAGTACTTC. The chain uses TRBV19 and TRBJ2-5, with D possibly TRBD1 on 5 matching bases. Trimming pared 9 bases from V and 5 bases from J, leaving 10 bases between. Looked up from germline, CDR1 is LNHDA and CDR2 is SQIVND (reference sequence). The CDR3 length is 11 residues.

The chain combines TRBV9 with TRBJ1-1, with unresolved D. The V and J ends lost 1 base and 11 bases respectively, with 18 bases between them. The CDR3 runs to 14 residues. Germline CDR1 SGDLS, CDR2 YYNGEE. The CDR3 nucleotides read TGTGCCAGCAGCGTAAGTACGCTCTCCCCCGGGGCTTTCTTT. Its protein is CASSVSTLSPGAFF.

The rearrangement links TRBV5-6 to TRBJ1-1; maybe TRBD1 (5 bases). Trimming cost V 4 bases and J 1 base, with 8 bases left between them. Germline V gives CDR1 SGHDT, CDR2 YYEEEE. The CDR3 is 13 amino acids. CDR3 bases: TGTGCCAGCAGCCTTGACAGGAACACTGAAGCTTTCTTT. It specifies CASSLDRNTEAFF.

The rearrangement uses TRBV7-3 and TRBJ2-7; 11 positions match TRBD1. Germline lookup yields CDR1 SGHTA and CDR2 FQGTGA. This CDR3 is 16 amino acids long. Losses at the gene ends were 3 bases for V and 2 bases for J; bases not matched to a gene: 6. The CDR3 here is CASSLIGTGGTYEQYF. The CDR3 coding sequence is TGTGCCAGCAGCTTGATTGGGACAGGGGGGACCTACGAGCAGTACTTC.

Concerning this clone itself: The germline gene is not matched at one end of the junction; a read error may be the cause. This sequence joins TRBV5-1 and TRBJ1-1; the match to TRBD1 covers 8 bases. This CDR3 is 15 amino acids long. Per the germline V gene, CDR1 is SGHRS and CDR2 is YFSETQ. CDR3 sequence reads: CANSDTQGGGTEAFF. In DNA, the CDR3 is TGCGCCAACAGCGATACACAGGGGGGAGGCACTGAAGCTTTCTTT.

Concerning this clone: The sample holds other DNA sequences that translate to the same CDR3. Written as DNA, the CDR3 is TGTGCCAGCAGCGTAGGGGGCCAGGGAAACACCATATATTTT. Translated: CASSVGGQGNTIYF. The chain joins TRBV9 to TRBJ1-3; possibly TRBD1 for D (5 bases). Trimming pared 0 bases from V and 4 bases from J, leaving 8 bases between. CDR1 and CDR2 from the germline V gene are SGDLS and YYNGEE. The CDR3 length is 14 residues.

This chain uses TRBV30 with TRBJ2-1, with 7 bases fitting TRBD2. Trimming removed 4 bases from V and 5 bases from J; junction bases left unmatched: 26. The CDR3 covers 20 residues. The germline V gene has CDR1 GTSNPN and CDR2 SVGIG (reference sequence). The CDR3 DNA sequence: TGTGCCTGGACCCCTCCCGTCGGGACTACAACGCTTGGCTTTAACAATGAGCAGTTCTTC. It yields the protein CAWTPPVGTTTLGFNNEQFF.

The chain recombines TRBV7-2 with TRBJ2-3, with 9 bases identical to TRBD2. Trimming cost V 5 bases and J 5 bases; bases outside gene matches: 14. Germline V gene sequence: CDR1 SGHTA, CDR2 FQGNSA. The CDR3 extends over 17 amino acids. The CDR3 DNA reads TGTGCCAGCAGCCTCTGGGGCGGGGGGGCCCTGGAAGATACGCAGTATTTT. Translating it yields CASSLWGGGALEDTQYF.

The chain uses TRBV30 and TRBJ1-6; D may be TRBD1 (6 bases). Germline V CDR1 and CDR2: GTSNPN, SVGIG (reference sequence). The V end lost 2 bases, the J end lost 1 base, and 9 bases lay between the germline ends. CDR3 size: 15 residues. The CDR3 spells CAWSPGVSYNSPLHF. DNA for the CDR3: TGTGCCTGGAGTCCAGGGGTTTCCTATAATTCACCCCTCCACTTT. Combining the CDR3 with reference TRBV30 and TRBJ1-6 gives the whole variable domain SQTIHQWPATLVQPVGSPLSLECTVEGTSNPNLYWYRQAAGRGLQLLFYSVGIGQISSEVPQNLSASRPQDRQFILSSKKLLLSDSGFYLCAWSPGVSYNSPLHFGNGTRLTVT.

The count of this clone is one. The DNA of the CDR3 is TGCGCCAGCAGCCAATCCCCGAGGGGGGGAGGCTTGAGATCACCCCTCCACTTT. Protein sequence: CASSQSPRGGGLRSPLHF. The chain recombines TRBV4-3 with TRBJ1-6, with D maybe TRBD1 (6 bases). Looked up from germline, CDR1 is LGHNA and CDR2 is YSLEER. Trimming removed 2 bases from V and 10 bases from J, with 24 bases in between. This CDR3 spans 18 amino acids.

The rearrangement joins TRBV2 to TRBJ2-5; 9 nucleotides align to TRBD2. Trimming took 6 bases from V and 3 from J; bases not matched to a gene: 11. CDR1 and CDR2 from the germline V gene are SNHLY and FYNNEI. CDR3 length: 16 amino acids. The CDR3 DNA reads TGTGCCAGCAGGGCCTCGGCGACTAGCGGAGAAGAGACCCAGTACTTC. Translated: CASRASATSGEETQYF.

The J gene is TRBJ2-3, the V gene TRBV4-3; 8 bases map to TRBD1. Germline CDR1 LGHNA, CDR2 YSLEER. V shed 4 bases and J 9 bases; nucleotides not matched to a gene: 3. The CDR3 runs to 12 residues. CDR3 amino acids: CASSRTGGTQYF. CDR3 nucleotide sequence: TGCGCCAGCAGCCGCACAGGGGGAACGCAGTATTTT.

J is TRBJ2-4 and V is TRBV10-3; 12 bases match TRBD1. V was pared by 1 base and J by 1 base, with 11 bases of the junction left unmatched. The germline V gene encodes CDR1 ENHRY and CDR2 SYGVKD. This CDR3 has 20 amino acids. The CDR3 DNA is TGTGCCATCAGTGAGTTGAGGGGACAGGGGGCTGCCACGGCCAAAAACATTCAGTACTTC. Its protein is CAISELRGQGAATAKNIQYF.

This clone has just a few counts. This chain joins TRBV7-2 and TRBJ1-3, with a possible D match to TRBD1 (6 bases). The V end lost 5 bases, the J end lost 0 bases, and 11 bases lay between the germline ends. Germline CDR1 reads SGHTA; CDR2 reads FQGNSA. CDR3 length equals 15 residues. The CDR3 sequence is CASSPTGFSGNTIYF. In nucleotides, the CDR3 is TGTGCCAGCAGCCCTACAGGGTTCTCTGGAAACACCATATATTTT.

This chain connects TRBV29-1 to TRBJ2-7; the D is unclear. The V end lost 7 bases, the J end lost 0 bases, and 16 bases lay between the germline ends. This CDR3 contains 14 residues. CDR1 and CDR2 (germline): SQVTM, ANQGSEA. The CDR3 protein is CSGPSTESSYEQYF. The CDR3 DNA reads as TGCAGCGGTCCGTCGACGGAGAGCTCCTACGAGCAGTACTTC.

The chain uses TRBV6-5 and TRBJ2-1; 8 nucleotides agree with TRBD2. CDR1 is MNHEY and CDR2 is SVGAGI in the germline V gene. CDR3 length equals 14 residues. Unmatched junction bases numbered 9, after V lost 6 bases and J lost 8 bases. The CDR3 DNA is TGTGCCAGCAGCCCCTCCCGGGGGGGGGATGAGCAGTTCTTC. Encoded protein: CASSPSRGGDEQFF.